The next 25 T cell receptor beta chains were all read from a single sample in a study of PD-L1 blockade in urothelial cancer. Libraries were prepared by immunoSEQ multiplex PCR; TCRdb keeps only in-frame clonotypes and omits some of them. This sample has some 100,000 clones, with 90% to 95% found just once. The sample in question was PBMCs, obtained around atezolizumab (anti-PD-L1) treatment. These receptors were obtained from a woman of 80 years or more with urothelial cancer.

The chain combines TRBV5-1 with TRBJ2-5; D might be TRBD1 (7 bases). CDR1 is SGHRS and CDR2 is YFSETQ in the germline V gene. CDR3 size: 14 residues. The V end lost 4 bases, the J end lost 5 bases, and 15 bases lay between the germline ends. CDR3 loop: CASSPWTGGETQYF. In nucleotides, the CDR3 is TGCGCCAGCAGCCCTTGGACAGGAGGGGAGACCCAGTACTTC.

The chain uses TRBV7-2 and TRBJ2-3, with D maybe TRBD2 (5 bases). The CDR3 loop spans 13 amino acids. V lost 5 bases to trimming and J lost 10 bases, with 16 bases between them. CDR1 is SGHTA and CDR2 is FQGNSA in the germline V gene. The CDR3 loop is CASSLPPAGAQYF. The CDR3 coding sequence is TGTGCCAGCAGCCTACCCCCCGCGGGCGCGCAGTATTTT.

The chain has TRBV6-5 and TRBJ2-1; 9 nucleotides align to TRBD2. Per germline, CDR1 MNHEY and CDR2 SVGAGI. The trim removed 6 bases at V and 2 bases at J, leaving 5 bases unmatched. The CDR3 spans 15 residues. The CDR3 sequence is CASSLSGRTYNEQFF. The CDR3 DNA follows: TGTGCCAGCAGCCTTAGCGGGAGAACCTACAATGAGCAGTTCTTC.

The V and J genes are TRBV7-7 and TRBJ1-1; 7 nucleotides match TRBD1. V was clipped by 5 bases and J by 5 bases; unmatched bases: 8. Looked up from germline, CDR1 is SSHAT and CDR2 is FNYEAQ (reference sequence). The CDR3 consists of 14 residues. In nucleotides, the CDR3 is TGTGCCAGCAGCCGGCAGGGGGTTTTGACTGAAGCTTTCTTT. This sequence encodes CASSRQGVLTEAFF. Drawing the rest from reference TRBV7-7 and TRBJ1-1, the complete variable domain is GAGVSQSPRYKVTKRGQDVTLRCDPISSHATLYWYQQALGQGPEFLTYFNYEAQPDKSGLPSDRFSAERPEGSISTLTIQRTEQRDSAMYRCASSRQGVLTEAFFGQGTRLTVV.

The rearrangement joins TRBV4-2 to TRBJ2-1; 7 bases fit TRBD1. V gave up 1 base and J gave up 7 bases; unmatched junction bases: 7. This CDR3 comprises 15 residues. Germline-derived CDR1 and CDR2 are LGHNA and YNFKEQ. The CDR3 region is CASSQGRGLRNEQFF. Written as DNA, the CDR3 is TGTGCCAGCAGCCAAGGTAGGGGGCTAAGGAATGAGCAGTTCTTC.

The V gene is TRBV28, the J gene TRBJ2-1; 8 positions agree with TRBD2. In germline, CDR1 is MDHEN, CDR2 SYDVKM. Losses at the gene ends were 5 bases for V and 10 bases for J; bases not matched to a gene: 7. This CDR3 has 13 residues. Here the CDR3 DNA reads TGTGCCAGCAGTATGGGACTAGTAAGGGAGCAGTTCTTC. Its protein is CASSMGLVREQFF.

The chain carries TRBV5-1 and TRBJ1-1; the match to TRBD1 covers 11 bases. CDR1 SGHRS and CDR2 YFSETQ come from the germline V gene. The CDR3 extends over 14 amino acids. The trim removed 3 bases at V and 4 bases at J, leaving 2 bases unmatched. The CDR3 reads CASSWGQGGTEAFF. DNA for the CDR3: TGCGCCAGCAGCTGGGGACAGGGGGGCACTGAAGCTTTCTTT.

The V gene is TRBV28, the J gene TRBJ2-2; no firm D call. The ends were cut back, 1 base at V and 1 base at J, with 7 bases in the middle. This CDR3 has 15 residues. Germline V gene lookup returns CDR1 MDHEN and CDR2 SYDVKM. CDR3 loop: CASSLSLGNTGELFF. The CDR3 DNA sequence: TGTGCCAGCAGTTTATCACTTGGGAACACCGGGGAGCTGTTTTTT.

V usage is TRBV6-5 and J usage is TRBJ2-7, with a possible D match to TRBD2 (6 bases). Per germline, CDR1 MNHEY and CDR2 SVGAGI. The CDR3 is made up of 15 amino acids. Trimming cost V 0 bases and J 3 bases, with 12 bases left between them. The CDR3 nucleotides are TGTGCCAGCAGTTACTCGGGGGGAGTTGGCTACGAGCAGTACTTC. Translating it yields CASSYSGGVGYEQYF.

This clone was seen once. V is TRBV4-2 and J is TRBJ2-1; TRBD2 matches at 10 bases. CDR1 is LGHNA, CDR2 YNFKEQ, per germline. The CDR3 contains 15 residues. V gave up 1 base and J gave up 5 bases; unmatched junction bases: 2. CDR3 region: CASSQGGLADNEQFF. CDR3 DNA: TGTGCCAGCAGCCAAGGCGGACTAGCGGACAATGAGCAGTTCTTC.

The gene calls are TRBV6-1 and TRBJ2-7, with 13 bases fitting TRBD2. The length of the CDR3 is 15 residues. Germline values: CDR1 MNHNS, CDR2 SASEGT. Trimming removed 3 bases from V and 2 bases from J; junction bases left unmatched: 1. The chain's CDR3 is CASSDGTSGAYEQYF. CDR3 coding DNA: TGTGCCAGCAGTGACGGGACTAGCGGGGCCTACGAGCAGTACTTC.

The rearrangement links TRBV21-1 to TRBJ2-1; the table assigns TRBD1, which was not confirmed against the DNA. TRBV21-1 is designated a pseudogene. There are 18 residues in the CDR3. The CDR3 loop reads CASSKSYPQGGSYNEQFF. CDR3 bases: TGTGCCAGCAGCAAATCCTACCCTCAGGGGGGTTCCTACAATGAGCAGTTCTTC.

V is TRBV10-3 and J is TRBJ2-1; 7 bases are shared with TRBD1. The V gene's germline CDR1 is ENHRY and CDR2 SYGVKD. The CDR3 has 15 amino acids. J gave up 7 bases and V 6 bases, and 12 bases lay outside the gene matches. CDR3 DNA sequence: TGTGCCATCAGAGGGACAGCGAGCCCTATTAATGAGCAGTTCTTC. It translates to CAIRGTASPINEQFF.

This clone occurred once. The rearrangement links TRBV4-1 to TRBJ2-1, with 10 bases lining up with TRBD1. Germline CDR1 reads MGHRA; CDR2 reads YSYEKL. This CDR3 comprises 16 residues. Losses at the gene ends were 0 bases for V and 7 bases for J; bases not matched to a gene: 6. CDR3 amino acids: CASSQETGGLGNEQFF. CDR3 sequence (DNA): TGCGCCAGCAGCCAAGAGACAGGGGGCTTGGGTAATGAGCAGTTCTTC.

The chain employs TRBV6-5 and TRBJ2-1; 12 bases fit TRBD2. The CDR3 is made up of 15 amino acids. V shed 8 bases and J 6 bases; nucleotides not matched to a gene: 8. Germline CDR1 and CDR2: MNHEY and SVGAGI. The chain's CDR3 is CASSLAGGPGNEQFF. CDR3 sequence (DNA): TGTGCCAGCTCACTAGCGGGAGGTCCAGGCAATGAGCAGTTCTTC.

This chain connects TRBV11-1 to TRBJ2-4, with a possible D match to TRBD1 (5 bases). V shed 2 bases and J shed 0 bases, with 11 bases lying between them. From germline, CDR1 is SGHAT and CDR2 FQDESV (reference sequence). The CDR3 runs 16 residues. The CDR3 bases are TGTGCCAGCAGCTTAAGGACACGTCTAGCCAAAAACATTCAGTACTTC. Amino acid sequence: CASSLRTRLAKNIQYF.

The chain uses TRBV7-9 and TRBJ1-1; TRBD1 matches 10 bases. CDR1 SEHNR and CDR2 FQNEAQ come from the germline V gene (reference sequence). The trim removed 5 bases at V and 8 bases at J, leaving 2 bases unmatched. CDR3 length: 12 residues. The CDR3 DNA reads TGTGCCAGCAGCAAGACAGGGGGCGAAGCTTTCTTT. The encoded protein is CASSKTGGEAFF. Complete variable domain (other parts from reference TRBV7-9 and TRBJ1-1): DTGVSQNPRHKITKRGQNVTFRCDPISEHNRLYWYRQTLGQGPEFLTYFQNEAQLEKSRLLSDRFSAERPKGSFSTLEIQRTEQGDSAMYLCASSKTGGEAFFGQGTRLTVV.

The CDR3 loop is CASTEDRVYGYTF. As DNA, the CDR3 is TGTGCCAGCACCGAGGACAGGGTATATGGCTACACCTTC. The chain recombines TRBV2 with TRBJ1-2; 8 bases line up with TRBD1. V was clipped by 7 bases and J by 5 bases; unmatched bases: 6. Germline V CDR1 and CDR2: SNHLY, FYNNEI. This CDR3 has 13 residues.

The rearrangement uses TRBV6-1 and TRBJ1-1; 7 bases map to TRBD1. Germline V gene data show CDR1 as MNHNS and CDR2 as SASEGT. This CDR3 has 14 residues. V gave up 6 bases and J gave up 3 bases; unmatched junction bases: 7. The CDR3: CASRTFQGDTEAFF. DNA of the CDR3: TGTGCCAGCAGGACGTTTCAGGGGGACACTGAAGCTTTCTTT.

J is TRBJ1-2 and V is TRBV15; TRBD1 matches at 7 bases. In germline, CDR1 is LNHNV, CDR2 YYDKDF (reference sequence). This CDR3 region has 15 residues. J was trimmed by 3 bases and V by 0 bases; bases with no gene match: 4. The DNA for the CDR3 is TGTGCCACCAGCAGAGACAGGGACAGTGACTATGGCTACACCTTC. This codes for CATSRDRDSDYGYTF.

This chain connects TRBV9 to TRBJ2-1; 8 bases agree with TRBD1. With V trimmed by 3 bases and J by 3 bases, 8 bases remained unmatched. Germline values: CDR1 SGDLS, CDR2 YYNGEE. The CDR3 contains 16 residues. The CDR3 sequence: CASSGPWGQDYNEQFF. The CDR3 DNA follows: TGTGCCAGCAGCGGTCCCTGGGGACAGGACTACAATGAGCAGTTCTTC.

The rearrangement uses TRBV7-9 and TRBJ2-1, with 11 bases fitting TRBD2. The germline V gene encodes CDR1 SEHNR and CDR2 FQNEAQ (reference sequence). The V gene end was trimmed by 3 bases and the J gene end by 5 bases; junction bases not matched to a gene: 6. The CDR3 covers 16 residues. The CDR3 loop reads CASSLASGRRNNEQFF. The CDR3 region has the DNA TGTGCCAGCAGCTTGGCTAGCGGGAGGAGGAACAATGAGCAGTTCTTC.

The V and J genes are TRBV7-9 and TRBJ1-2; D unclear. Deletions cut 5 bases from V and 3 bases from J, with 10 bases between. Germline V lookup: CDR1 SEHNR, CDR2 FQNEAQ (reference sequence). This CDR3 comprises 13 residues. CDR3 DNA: TGTGCCAGCAGCCCCGCACGGGACTATGGCTACACCTTC. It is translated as CASSPARDYGYTF.

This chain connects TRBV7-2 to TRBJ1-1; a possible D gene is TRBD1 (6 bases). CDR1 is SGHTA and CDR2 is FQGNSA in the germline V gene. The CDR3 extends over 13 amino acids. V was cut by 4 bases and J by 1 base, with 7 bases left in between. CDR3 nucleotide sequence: TGTGCCAGCAGCTCGGGACAGAACACTGAAGCTTTCTTT. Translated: CASSSGQNTEAFF.

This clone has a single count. The CDR3 here is CAISDRDQPQHF. The DNA for the CDR3 is TGTGCCATCAGCGACAGGGACCAGCCCCAGCATTTT. This chain connects TRBV10-3 to TRBJ1-5; 7 positions agree with TRBD1. The CDR3 spans 12 residues. CDR1 is ENHRY and CDR2 is SYGVKD in the germline V gene. Trimming cost V 6 bases and J 7 bases; bases outside gene matches: 3.